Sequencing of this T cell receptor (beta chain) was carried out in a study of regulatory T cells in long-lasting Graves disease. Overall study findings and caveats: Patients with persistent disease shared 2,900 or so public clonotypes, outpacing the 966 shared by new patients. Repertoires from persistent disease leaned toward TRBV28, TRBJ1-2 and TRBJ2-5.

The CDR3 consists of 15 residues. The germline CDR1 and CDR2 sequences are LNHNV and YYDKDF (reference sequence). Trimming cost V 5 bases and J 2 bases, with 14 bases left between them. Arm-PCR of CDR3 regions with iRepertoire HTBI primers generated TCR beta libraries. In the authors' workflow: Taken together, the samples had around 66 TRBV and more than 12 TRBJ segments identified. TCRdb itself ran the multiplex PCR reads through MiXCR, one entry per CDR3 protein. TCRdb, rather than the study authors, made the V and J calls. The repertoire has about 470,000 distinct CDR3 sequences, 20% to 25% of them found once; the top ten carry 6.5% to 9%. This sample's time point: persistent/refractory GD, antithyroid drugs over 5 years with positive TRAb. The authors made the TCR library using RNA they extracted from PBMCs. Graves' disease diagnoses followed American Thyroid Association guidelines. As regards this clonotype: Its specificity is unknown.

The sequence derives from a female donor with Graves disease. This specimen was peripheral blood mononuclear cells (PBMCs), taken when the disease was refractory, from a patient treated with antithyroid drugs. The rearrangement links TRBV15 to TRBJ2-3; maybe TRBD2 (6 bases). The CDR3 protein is CATSGGRENTDTQYF. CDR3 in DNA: TGTGCCACCAGCGGCGGACGGGAGAACACAGATACGCAGTATTTT.